This T cell receptor beta chain derives from a study of cytomegalovirus exposure and HLA in healthy donors. General study results and limits: Cytomegalovirus association was assigned to approximately 160 TCR beta chains.

V gave up 1 base and J gave up 4 bases, with 11 bases separating them. This CDR3 has 15 amino acids. Germline CDR1 SGHAT, CDR2 FQDESV (reference sequence). Researchers ran the PCR with 60 Vbeta and 13 Jbeta primers. Generated by immunoSEQ multiplex PCR, the TCRdb table keeps only in-frame clones and is missing some. The repertoire holds around 200,000 clones, with approximately 80% as singletons. This clone was recorded only once. Antigen unknown. The chain links TRBV11-1 to TRBJ2-1; D may be TRBD2 (6 bases). The sample was PBMCs. This clonotype was obtained from a boy aged 5 to 17 in good health and CMV-seronegative. CDR3 sequence (DNA): TGTGCCAGCAGCTTAGACGGGAGATCATACAATGAGCAGTTCTTC. Its translation is CASSLDGRSYNEQFF.